The clone carrying this T cell receptor (beta chain) was seen at least ten times. The antigen remains unidentified. These data belong to a study of T-cell memory formation after mild COVID-19. Study-wide results and caveats: While clones contracting from day 15 to 85 were balanced between CD4 and CD8, later expanders leaned CD4+.

Sample barcodes and UMIs were carried by the TCR alpha and TCR beta cDNA libraries that 5'RACE generated with constant-segment primers. TCRdb reprocessed the 5' RACE reads via MiXCR and lists one record per CDR3 protein. The sample contains 380,000 or so distinct CDR3 sequences, approximately 14% of which appear only once. The TCR comes from a man aged 18 to 30 who had mild COVID-19 (a few samples of this study predate the infection). Cell type and time point are not known. The specimen was PBMCs or a T cell subset sorted from them (not recorded which).

CDR3 loop: CASSLVEGARAFF. As DNA, the CDR3 is TGTGCCAGCAGCTTAGTGGAGGGGGCGCGGGCTTTCTTT. The chain links TRBV7-9 to TRBJ1-1; 7 bases are shared with TRBD1. V was clipped by 1 base and J by 11 bases; unmatched bases: 7. CDR1 and CDR2 from the germline V gene are SEHNR and FQNEAQ (reference sequence). CDR3 length: 13 amino acids.